These 2 T cell receptor beta chains came from one sample sequenced in a study of CD8 T cells in ankylosing spondylitis. General study points: A TCR beta motif made of several highly homologous variants seemed typical of ankylosing spondylitis blood.

TCRdb re-called the 5' RACE reads through MiXCR, storing one row per CDR3 protein. The repertoire includes 350,000 or so distinct CDR3 sequences, around 8% of them detected once, and roughly 15% sits in the top ten. Their target antigens are unknown. Sequenced: blood, either unsorted or a sorted T cell fraction (not recorded which). Every receptor here comes from a male donor with ankylosing spondylitis.

The V and J genes are TRBV9 and TRBJ2-2, with 12 bases fitting TRBD2. V was clipped by 3 bases and J by 6 bases; unmatched bases: 6. In germline, CDR1 is SGDLS, CDR2 YYNGEE. This CDR3 spans 16 amino acids. This CDR3 is CASSATSGRPSGELFF. The CDR3 region has the DNA TGTGCCAGCAGCGCCACTAGCGGGAGGCCCTCCGGGGAGCTGTTTTTT.

This clonotype was observed a single time. The rearrangement links TRBV27 to TRBJ2-7; TRBD1 aligns across 9 bases. CDR1 MNHEY and CDR2 SMNVEV come from the germline V gene (reference sequence). The CDR3 runs to 14 residues. V shed 2 bases, J shed 4 bases, and the junction held 3 bases outside the gene matches. DNA for the CDR3: TGTGCCAGCAGTTTACACAGGGGGCTGTACGAGCAGTACTTC. Amino acids: CASSLHRGLYEQYF.